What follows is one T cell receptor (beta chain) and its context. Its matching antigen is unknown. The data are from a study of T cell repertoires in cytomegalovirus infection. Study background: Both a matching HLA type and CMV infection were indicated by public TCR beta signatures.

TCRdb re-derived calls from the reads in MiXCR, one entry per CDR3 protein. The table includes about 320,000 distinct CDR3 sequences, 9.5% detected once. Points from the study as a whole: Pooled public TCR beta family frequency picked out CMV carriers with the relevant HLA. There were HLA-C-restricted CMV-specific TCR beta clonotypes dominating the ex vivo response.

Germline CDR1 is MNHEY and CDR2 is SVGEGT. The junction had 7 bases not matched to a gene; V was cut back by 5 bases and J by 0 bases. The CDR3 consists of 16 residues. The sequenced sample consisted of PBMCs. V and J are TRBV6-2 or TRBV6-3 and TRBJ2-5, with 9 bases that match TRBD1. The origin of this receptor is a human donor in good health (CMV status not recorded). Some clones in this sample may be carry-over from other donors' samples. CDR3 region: CASSEFGQGYQETQYF. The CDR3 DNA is TGTGCCAGCAGTGAGTTTGGACAGGGGTACCAAGAGACCCAGTACTTC.